The rows below give T cell receptor beta chains drawn from one sample of a study of blood T cell repertoires in COVID-19. Profiled with immunoSEQ multiplex PCR; TCRdb holds only in-frame clones, not every one. The table records 70,000 or so clones, 65% to 85% of them present only once. Sample: peripheral blood. The receptors shown here come from an elderly man with active or convalescent COVID-19. CDR3s include the opening cysteine and the closing phenylalanine or tryptophan. A D gene is named only where the DNA matches it firmly. For some rows the clone size is stated as once, few or many, or as a class when expanded; others skip it.

NA | 14 | TRBJ2-7 | TRBV5-1 | TRBD1 | TGCGCCAGCAGCTTGGTAGGACAGGTCGGAGAGCAGTACTTC | CASSLVGQVGEQYF
NA | 18 | TRBJ2-1 | TRBV7-2 | TRBD2 | TGTGCCAGCAGCTTAGAAGCGGGGGGGCCGAGTGGCTGGTATGAGCAGTTCTTC | CASSLEAGGPSGWYEQFF
NA | 13 | TRBJ2-1 | TRBV5-8 | NA | TGTGCCAGCAGCTTGTTTAGATTACGGGAGCAGTTCTTC | CASSLFRLREQFF
NA | 13 | TRBJ2-5 | TRBV12-3/TRBV12-4 | TRBD1 | TGTGCCAGCAGCGACAGGGCCCAAGAGACCCAGTACTTC | CASSDRAQETQYF
NA | 13 | TRBJ1-2 | TRBV3-1/TRBV3-2 | TRBD1 | TGTGCCAGCAGCCAGCGACAGGGAGGAGGCTACACCTTC | CASSQRQGGGYTF
NA | 13 | TRBJ2-3 | TRBV2 | NA | TGTGCCAGATCCAGACAGAGCACAGATACGCAGTATTTT | CARSRQSTDTQYF
NA | 16 | TRBJ2-3 | TRBV5-4 | TRBD1 | TGTGCCAGCAGCTTGGACGGACAGGGGAGAGGAGATACGCAGTATTTT | CASSLDGQGRGDTQYF
NA | 14 | TRBJ1-2 | TRBV5-5 | NA | TGTGCCAGCAGCTTGATGGAGGGGAGGTATGGCTACACCTTC | CASSLMEGRYGYTF
NA | 15 | TRBJ1-4 | TRBV6-5 | NA | TGTGCCAGCAGTTACTTCGGGGGGCAGGGAGAAAAACTGTTTTTT | CASSYFGGQGEKLFF
once | 16 | TRBJ2-3 | TRBV7-9 | TRBD2 | TGTGCCAGCAGCTTAGGGATTAGCGGGACAACAGATACGCAGTATTTT | CASSLGISGTTDTQYF
NA | 14 | TRBJ1-5 | TRBV30 | TRBD1 | TGTGCCTTTACACGGGACAGGGGCAATCAGCCCCAGCATTTT | CAFTRDRGNQPQHF
NA | 13 | TRBJ2-7 | TRBV7-2 | NA | TGTGCCAGCAGCTTATCTAGCCGCCACGAGCAGTACTTC | CASSLSSRHEQYF
NA | 13 | TRBJ2-7 | TRBV3-1/TRBV3-2 | NA | TGTGCCAGCAGCCCGTCAGGGTTCTACGAGCAGTACTTC | CASSPSGFYEQYF
NA | 12 | TRBJ2-1 | TRBV6-2/TRBV6-3 | TRBD1 | TGTGCCAGCAGTCCGACAGGGGGTGAGCAGTTCTTC | CASSPTGGEQFF
NA | 12 | TRBJ2-1 | TRBV3-1/TRBV3-2 | NA | TGTGCCAGCAGCCAAGATCTCGGTGAGCAGTTCTTC | CASSQDLGEQFF
NA | 13 | TRBJ2-5 | TRBV6-5 | NA | TGTGCCAGCAAGAATAGGGGCCAAGAGACCCAGTACTTC | CASKNRGQETQYF
NA | 13 | TRBJ2-7 | TRBV6-5 | TRBD2 | TGTGCCAGCAGTTACCCCGGGGGGTACGAGCAGTACTTC | CASSYPGGYEQYF
NA | 14 | TRBJ1-5 | TRBV6-5 | NA | TGTGCCAGCAGTTACCGAGGCGGGAATCAGCCCCAGCATTTT | CASSYRGGNQPQHF
NA | 13 | TRBJ1-2 | TRBV2 | TRBD1 | TGTGCCAGCAGTGGGACAGGGGGATTTGGCTACACCTTC | CASSGTGGFGYTF
NA | 15 | TRBJ2-7 | TRBV5-1 | TRBD1 | TGCGCCAGCAGCTTGGGGGGGACAGGGTCCTACGAGCAGTACTTC | CASSLGGTGSYEQYF
NA | 15 | TRBJ2-3 | TRBV5-1 | NA | TGCGCCAGCAGCTTGGGCAGGTGGAGGACAGATACGCAGTATTTT | CASSLGRWRTDTQYF
NA | 15 | TRBJ2-3 | TRBV19 | NA | TGTGCCAGTAGTATAGGGGCAGGGTCTACAGATACGCAGTATTTT | CASSIGAGSTDTQYF
NA | 12 | TRBJ1-6 | TRBV7-6 | NA | TGTGCCAGCAGCTTACGGGGGGGGGCCCTCCACTTT | CASSLRGGALHF
NA | 14 | TRBJ2-7 | TRBV7-2 | NA | TGTGCCAGCAGCCCTGGTGCGGGGACCTACGAGCAGTACTTC | CASSPGAGTYEQYF
NA | 17 | TRBJ2-2 | TRBV9 | TRBD1 | TGTGCCAGCAGCCCGAGGTGGGGGGACAGGGACACCGGGGAGCTGTTTTTT | CASSPRWGDRDTGELFF
NA | 21 | TRBJ1-5 | TRBV19 | NA | TGTGCCAGTAGTATGGGCAGGGGCGGGGGCCCCTGGGACTATAGCAATCAGCCCCAGCATTTT | CASSMGRGGGPWDYSNQPQHF
NA | 16 | TRBJ2-2 | TRBV5-1 | TRBD2 | TGCGCCAGCAGCTATGTAGCGGGGGCGAACACCGGGGAGCTGTTTTTT | CASSYVAGANTGELFF
NA | 17 | TRBJ2-6 | TRBV7-2 | NA | TGTGCCAGCAGCTTAGTGGCAGGGGAAGGTGGGGCCAACGTCCTGACTTTC | CASSLVAGEGGANVLTF
NA | 13 | TRBJ2-7 | TRBV7-8 | NA | TGTGCCAGCAGCTTGTCTAAGACTGGGGAGCAGTACTTC | CASSLSKTGEQYF
NA | 14 | TRBJ2-5 | TRBV2 | NA | TGTGCCAGCAGGGCTAGTCGGGTAGCAGAGACCCAGTACTTC | CASRASRVAETQYF
NA | 16 | TRBJ1-3 | TRBV3-1/TRBV3-2 | NA | TGTGCCAGCAGCCAAGGATACAGAAACTCTGGAAACACCATATATTTT | CASSQGYRNSGNTIYF
NA | 19 | TRBJ2-6 | TRBV11-2 | TRBD1 | TGTGCCAGCAGCTCCCTCCGACAGGGACCTCGCTCTGGGGCCAACGTCCTGACTTTC | CASSSLRQGPRSGANVLTF
NA | 16 | TRBJ2-1 | TRBV20-1 | NA | TGCAGTGCTAGTTTCAGGGGGGCACGCTCCTACAATGAGCAGTTCTTC | CSASFRGARSYNEQFF
NA | 15 | TRBJ2-5 | TRBV23-1 | NA | TGCGCCAGCAGTCAATCAGGGCAGGGAAGGGGGACCCAGTACTTC | CASSQSGQGRGTQYF
NA | 14 | TRBJ1-6 | TRBV28 | TRBD1 | TGTGCCAGCAGTTTGGGGACAGGGGTTTCACCCCTCCACTTT | CASSLGTGVSPLHF
NA | 15 | TRBJ1-2 | TRBV5-4 | NA | TGTGCCAGCAGGCAAACAGGGCCGAAAGGGTATGGCTACACCTTC | CASRQTGPKGYGYTF
NA | 15 | TRBJ1-4 | TRBV7-9 | NA | TGTGCCAGCAGCAAGGAAGGGGGACCGGGTGAAAAACTGTTTTTT | CASSKEGGPGEKLFF
NA | 15 | TRBJ2-2 | TRBV27 | NA | TGTGCCAGCAATTCAGCGAATTCGAACACCGGGGAGCTGTTTTTT | CASNSANSNTGELFF
NA | 14 | TRBJ2-3 | TRBV19 | NA | TGTGCCAGTAGTGGGGGGACCTACCGAGATACGCAGTATTTT | CASSGGTYRDTQYF
NA | 14 | TRBJ2-3 | TRBV2 | NA | TGTGCCAGCAGTGGGTTAGGGGGAACAGATACGCAGTATTTT | CASSGLGGTDTQYF
once | 13 | TRBJ2-2 | TRBV7-7 | NA | TGTGCTAGCAGCCTACTCAACACCGGGGAGCTGTTTTTT | CASSLLNTGELFF
NA | 14 | TRBJ1-5 | TRBV7-8 | NA | TGTGCCAGCAGCTTGGGATCTGGAGGTCAGCCCCAGCATTTT | CASSLGSGGQPQHF
NA | 14 | TRBJ2-7 | TRBV3-1/TRBV3-2 | TRBD1 | TGTGCCAGCAGCCAAGGGACAGGGGGCTTCGAGCAGTACTTC | CASSQGTGGFEQYF
NA | 14 | TRBJ1-1 | TRBV7-2 | NA | TGTGCCAGCAGCCAGCTGGGGGGGAACACTGAAGCTTTCTTT | CASSQLGGNTEAFF
NA | 13 | TRBJ1-5 | TRBV5-1 | NA | TGCGCCACCCAGGGCAGGAGCAATCAGCCCCAGCATTTT | CATQGRSNQPQHF